This T cell receptor beta chain was sequenced in a study of shared clonotypes between healthy human individuals (dated by TCRdb to about 2020). Describing the broader study: The cohort included three men and a couple of women between 18 and 49 years of age. Different laboratories and diverse techniques were used to prepare libraries and sequence TCR repertoires, to increase sequencing depth and limit assay-specific biases. Per donor, three plates each were used for CD4 naive and CD4 memory, two for CD8 naive, and one for CD8 memory. To estimate repertoire size and how much clonotype sharing occurs between individuals, the study deeply sequenced the blood TCR repertoires of about five healthy adults. Each donor's leukapheresis produced roughly between roughly 0.9 and 9 billion PBMCs.

With respect to this clone: Its binding antigen is unknown. Base quality data are lacking; no much larger clone is found one base away.

Overall results and qualifications from the work: Incomplete sequencing was indicated by rarefaction of sorted-subset datasets, despite the large sequencing depth. Sampling was limited to blood, and TCR repertoires in tissue likely differ from TCR repertoires in blood. Based on pairwise subsampling, the degree of clonotype sharing among donors was expected to be affected by sequencing depth. Across a few donors, about 5% of naive CD4, roughly 3.3% of naive CD8, 2.3% of memory CD4, and 0.4% to 0.45% of memory CD8 clonotypes were shared. Higher generation probabilities were observed for clonotypes shared by all four sorted-subset donors than for non-shared clonotypes. Because the study included only a small number of donors, the genetic and exposure-history diversity represented was limited. Naive subsets generally had larger estimated clonotype richness than memory subsets.

TCR CDR3 regions were amplified from genomic DNA by multiplex PCR using the deep immunoSEQ assay. Genomic DNA extracted from each cell subset was distributed evenly over all wells of several immunoSEQ 96-well plates, and each plate served as one replicate. For sorted subsets, about 220 ng of genomic DNA, equivalent to 30,000 or so T cell genomes, went into each replicate PCR. The purified libraries were quantified using a Qubit 3.0 fluorometer, sized with a Bioanalyzer 2100, and then quantified again using the KAPA Library Quantification kit. A separate single-read 150-cycle Illumina NextSeq 550 flow cell was used to sequence each immunoSEQ 96-well plate. The authors' analysis ran thus. Because only junctional sequences without quality scores were contained in the immunoSEQ output, filtering matching that applied to full-length reads could not be performed. To assign V/J genes and CDR3, sequences were annotated against IMGT germline references using PyIR, a Python wrapper for IgBLAST v1.9. Reads with weak V/J assignments (E-value above 1e-6), missing CDR3, stop codons, out-of-frame junctions, or ambiguous translated residues were removed. A V3J clonotype was defined by an identical inferred V gene, J gene, and CDR3 amino acid sequence. Percentage overlap between repertoires was computed as shared unique clonotypes divided by the size of the smaller repertoire. Richness of each repertoire was evaluated using RTK rarefaction, the Chao1 estimator, and Recon v2.1 estimates of unobserved clonotypes. OLGA was used to compute generation probabilities for all TCRbeta clonotypes that the gDNA method yielded from several donors. What TCRdb holds here is the immuneACCESS table cut down to in-frame rearrangements. Part of the clones is not present; checked against another copy, under half of the missing clones reflect an unresolved V gene, and the others are unexplained. Clonal size and the V and J genes are those of that table, whereas D and trimming came from the DNA. Counted in this sample were more than 2,000,000 clones; over 90% of them appeared once. The ten largest clones represent 0.35% to 0.5% of the sample.

The trim is 6 bases for V and 6 bases for J, with a gap of 11 bases between the germline ends. Its CDR3 holds 12 amino acids, cysteine through phenylalanine. The sequence is cut down to CDR3 DNA, 36 bases in frame from base 1. CDR1 SQVTM and CDR2 ANQGSEA are derived from the germline V gene. Donors were healthy HIV-negative adults with no recently reported acute infections or vaccinations. Every donor was a Caucasian adult living in Nashville, Tennessee, USA. CD4+ T cells were enriched through magnetic negative selection, after which naive cells were positively selected on CD45RA and the remaining negative fraction served as the memory subset. Blood was collected by leukapheresis, and PBMCs were isolated by Ficoll-Histopaque density gradient centrifugation and then cryopreserved in liquid nitrogen vapor phase. Analytical flow cytometry was used to check the purity and quantity of every magnetically sorted T cell population. Genomic DNA was isolated from each sorted fraction and quantified by UV absorbance on a Nanodrop 2000c.

This chain joins TRBV29-1 to TRBJ1-4, with TRBD1 as a weak D call on 5 bases. The source is a man aged 18 to 30 in good health. Some clones in this sample may be carry-over from other donors' samples. The sequencing input was naive CD4+ T cells from PBMCs. The intended sense of this specimen's cell subset or site label: CD45RA+ positively selected. The nucleotide sequence reads TGCAGCGTATCAGGGATGGATGAAAAACTGTTTTTT. Translated, this gives CSVSGMDEKLFF. Beyond the CDR3, the reference TRBV29-1 and TRBJ1-4 genes provide the residues; the full variable domain reads: SAVISQKPSRDICQRGTSLTIQCQVDSQVTMMFWYRQQPGQSLTLIATANQGSEATYESGFVIDKFPISRPNLTFSTLTVSNMSPEDSSIYLCSVSGMDEKLFFGSGTQLSVL.